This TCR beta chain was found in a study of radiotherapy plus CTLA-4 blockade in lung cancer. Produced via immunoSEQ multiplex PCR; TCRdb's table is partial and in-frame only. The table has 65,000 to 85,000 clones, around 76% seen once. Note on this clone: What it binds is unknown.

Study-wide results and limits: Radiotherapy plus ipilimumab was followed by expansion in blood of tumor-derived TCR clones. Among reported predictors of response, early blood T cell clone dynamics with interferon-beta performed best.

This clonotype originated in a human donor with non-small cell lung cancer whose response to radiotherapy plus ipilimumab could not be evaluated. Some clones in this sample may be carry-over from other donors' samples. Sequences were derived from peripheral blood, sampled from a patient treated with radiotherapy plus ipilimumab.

CDR3 region: CASSPLSPGTGSYGYTF. The CDR3 DNA is TGTGCCAGCTCACCACTGTCACCCGGGACAGGCTCCTATGGCTACACCTTC. This sequence joins TRBV18 and TRBJ1-2; TRBD1 agrees at 8 bases. J gave up 4 bases and V 1 base, and 11 bases lay outside the gene matches. This CDR3 is built from 17 residues. The V gene's germline CDR1 is KGHSH and CDR2 LQKENI.